A single sample is the source of the 15 T cell receptor beta chains below, sequenced in a study of blood T cell repertoires in COVID-19. Here immunoSEQ multiplex PCR was the method, and the copy in TCRdb shows in-frame clones only, minus some. The sample holds about 13,000 clones, around 76% seen once. The sample comprised peripheral blood. These receptors originate from a woman of 80 years or more with acute or convalescent COVID-19.

The chain combines TRBV29-1 with TRBJ1-1; D may be TRBD1 (6 bases). The CDR3 covers 16 residues. V gave up 3 bases and J gave up 7 bases, with 24 bases separating them. Per germline, CDR1 SQVTM and CDR2 ANQGSEA. The CDR3 region is CSVDFPSGGLTFEAFF. CDR3 coding DNA: TGCAGCGTTGATTTCCCCAGCGGGGGGCTCACCTTTGAAGCTTTCTTT.

The chain employs TRBV5-1 and TRBJ2-6; D is unclear. CDR1 SGHRS and CDR2 YFSETQ come from the germline V gene. This CDR3 contains 17 residues. V lost 2 bases to trimming and J lost 2 bases, with 14 bases between them. Written as DNA, the CDR3 is TGCGCCAGCAGCTTTATAGTTTTGAGCGCTGGGGCCAACGTCCTGACTTTC. This sequence encodes CASSFIVLSAGANVLTF. Full variable domain (missing parts from reference TRBV5-1 and TRBJ2-6): KAGVTQTPRYLIKTRGQQVTLSCSPISGHRSVSWYQQTPGQGLQFLFEYFSETQRNKGNFPGRFSGRQFSNSRSEMNVSTLELGDSALYLCASSFIVLSAGANVLTFGAGSRLTVL.

The genes are TRBV28 and TRBJ2-7, with 7 bases fitting TRBD1. Germline V CDR1 and CDR2: MDHEN, SYDVKM. The V gene end was trimmed by 4 bases and the J gene end by 2 bases; junction bases not matched to a gene: 8. This CDR3 contains 15 residues. CDR3 coding DNA: TGTGCCAGCAGTTCATCGGGACAGAGACCCTACGAGCAGTACTTC. It yields the protein CASSSSGQRPYEQYF.

This clone was found once. The chain links TRBV3-1 (or the pseudogene TRBV3-2) to TRBJ1-2, with TRBD1 matching 7 bases. From germline, CDR1 is LGHDT and CDR2 YNNKEL (reference sequence). The J segment lost 3 bases and the V segment lost 2 bases, leaving 9 bases of the junction unmatched. This CDR3 region has 16 residues. The chain's CDR3 is CASSQPRLTGDYGYTF. The CDR3 DNA reads TGTGCCAGCAGCCAACCCAGGCTAACAGGGGACTATGGCTACACCTTC.

This clone was seen just once. The gene calls are TRBV4-3 and TRBJ2-5, with D possibly being TRBD1 (7 bases). V lost 5 bases to trimming and J lost 0 bases, with 13 bases between them. Germline V CDR1 and CDR2: LGHNA, YSLEER. CDR3 length: 15 residues. The CDR3, as DNA: TGCGCCAGCAGCGCCAGGGGGAGGTACCAAGAGACCCAGTACTTC. Its translation is CASSARGRYQETQYF.

V and J are TRBV6-5 and TRBJ2-7; D is perhaps TRBD1 (6 bases). V was shortened by 4 bases and J by 2 bases, with 12 bases between the two germline ends. The CDR3 has 14 residues. Germline loops: CDR1 MNHEY, CDR2 SVGAGI. CDR3 nucleotide sequence: TGTGCCAGCAGTTTCCTGACAGGAGCCTACGAGCAGTACTTC. This encodes CASSFLTGAYEQYF.

The rearrangement links TRBV5-1 to TRBJ1-6; TRBD1 matches 7 bases. CDR3 length equals 17 residues. The V gene end was trimmed by 2 bases and the J gene end by 4 bases; junction bases not matched to a gene: 9. Germline-derived CDR1 and CDR2 are SGHRS and YFSETQ. The CDR3 region has the DNA TGCGCCAGCAGCTTAAGACAGGGCTCGAGGTATAATTCACCCCTCCACTTT. This gives the protein CASSLRQGSRYNSPLHF.

V is TRBV10-1 and J is TRBJ2-7; weak D call: TRBD1 (5 bases). Germline lookup yields CDR1 WNHNN and CDR2 SYGVQD (reference sequence). The CDR3 spans 9 residues. The CDR3 is CARRGHPAV. The CDR3 nucleotides read TGCGCCAGAAGGGGCCATCCAGCGGTC.

Only a few counts were recorded for this clone. V is TRBV7-2 and J is TRBJ1-1; tentative D call: TRBD1 (5 bases). Between the trimmed V and J ends, which lost 5 bases and 8 bases, there was a span of 15 bases. Germline V gene data show CDR1 as SGHTA and CDR2 as FQGNSA. There are 13 residues in the CDR3. CDR3 nucleotides: TGTGCCAGCAGCAAAGACGCGGGGCGGGAAGCTTTCTTT. Encoded protein: CASSKDAGREAFF.

This clone was counted between two and nine times. The V call is TRBV6-5, the J call TRBJ2-7; D is perhaps TRBD1 (5 bases). The CDR3 length is 15 residues. The V gene lost 3 bases and the J gene lost 2 bases, with 14 bases spanning the gap. Germline V gene lookup returns CDR1 MNHEY and CDR2 SVGAGI. The CDR3 coding sequence is TGTGCCAGCAGTTATGGAGCGTTAGGGGCCTACGAGCAGTACTTC. Encoded protein: CASSYGALGAYEQYF.

This clone was recorded a few times. V gene TRBV6-2 or TRBV6-3 combines with J gene TRBJ1-2; TRBD1 might be the D (6 bases). Germline CDR1 is MNHEY and CDR2 is SVGEGT. The CDR3 has 14 residues. Trimming took off 4 bases at V and 5 bases at J, with 14 bases between the two ends. CDR3 DNA sequence: TGTGCCAGCAGTTCCCCACAGGGTTGGTATGGCTACACCTTC. Translated: CASSSPQGWYGYTF.

V is TRBV18 and J is TRBJ1-1; D is uncertain. Germline V gene data show CDR1 as KGHSH and CDR2 as LQKENI. The CDR3 length is 15 residues. V lost 6 bases and J 4 bases, leaving 18 bases between the germline ends. CDR3 region: CASSLGGRASTEAFF. The DNA of the CDR3 is TGTGCCAGCTCCCTCGGAGGTAGGGCCAGCACTGAAGCTTTCTTT.

This clone was found a few times. The gene calls are TRBV6-4 and TRBJ2-1; TRBD1 agrees at 7 bases. J gave up 6 bases and V 0 bases, and 2 bases lay outside the gene matches. Germline V gene data show CDR1 as MRHNA and CDR2 as SNTAGT. This CDR3 comprises 14 residues. The CDR3 DNA reads as TGTGCCAGCAGTGACTCTGAGGGGGCCAATGAGCAGTTCTTC. Amino acids: CASSDSEGANEQFF.

The chain is built from TRBV5-4 and TRBJ1-6, with D tentatively TRBD1 (6 bases). This CDR3 region has 15 residues. V was shortened by 4 bases and J by 0 bases, with 8 bases between the two germline ends. Germline V gene sequence: CDR1 SGHNT, CDR2 YYREEE (reference sequence). CDR3 amino acids: CASSPDSSYNSPLHF. The CDR3 DNA reads as TGTGCCAGCAGCCCGGACAGCTCCTATAATTCACCCCTCCACTTT.

This clone was seen only once. The V and J genes are TRBV3-1 (or the pseudogene TRBV3-2) and TRBJ2-5, with 13 bases identical to TRBD2. The CDR3 has 16 residues. Germline CDR1 and CDR2: LGHDT and YNNKEL (reference sequence). Trimming took 6 bases from V and 8 from J; bases not matched to a gene: 12. DNA for the CDR3: TGTGCCAGCAGTATACTAGCGGGGGGGAGTGTACGTACCCAGTACTTC. It codes for CASSILAGGSVRTQYF.